This passage covers 20 T cell receptor beta chains from one sample sequenced in a study of tumor-infiltrating lymphocytes in primary liver carcinoma. It was from around 18-30 mg of unsorted bulk tissue that RNA and DNA were co-extracted. Reverse transcription of roughly 480 ng total RNA with a constant-region primer produced TCR beta cDNA. Researchers made the TCR beta libraries by running three nested multiplex PCR rounds with slightly modified ARM-PCR. For approximately 11 cycles apiece, the opening two PCR rounds ran with TRBV1-TRBV30 forward primers and a C-beta reverse primer. MiXCR was run by TCRdb on the multiplex PCR reads, yielding one entry per CDR3 protein. This table has fewer than 250,000 distinct CDR3 sequences, about 82% appearing once. Sequenced input: tumor tissue from primary liver carcinoma. The receptors come from a man aged 40-50 years with primary liver carcinoma and hepatitis B virus infection.

On this clonotype itself: It may be a read error: a sequence one base away is much more abundant. CDR3 residues: CASSETAGGDSPLHF. As DNA, the CDR3 is TGTGCCAGCAGCGAGACAGCCGGTGGGGATTCACCCCTCCACTTT. The rearrangement uses TRBV6-4 and TRBJ1-6; tentatively, D is TRBD1 (5 bases). The CDR3 is made up of 15 amino acids. Germline V lookup: CDR1 MRHNA, CDR2 SNTAGT. Trimming removed 6 bases at V and 8 bases at J, with 17 bases between.

Points on this clonotype: The junction does not match germline at one end; this may be a read error. J is TRBJ1-6 and V is TRBV6-6; D remains ambiguous. This CDR3 comprises 13 residues. Germline V lookup: CDR1 MNHNY, CDR2 SVGAGI (reference sequence). The CDR3 loop reads CASKISYNSPLHF. Here the CDR3 DNA reads TGTGCCAGCAAGATCTCCTATAATTCACCACTCCACTTT.

V gene TRBV4-3 combines with J gene TRBJ1-6; the match to TRBD1 covers 7 bases. Germline V gives CDR1 LGHNA, CDR2 YSLEER. V lost 9 bases and J lost 7; bases outside the gene matches: 15. This CDR3 spans 16 amino acids. The CDR3 loop reads CARSYWNRGRNSPLHF. DNA for the CDR3: TGCGCCAGAAGCTACTGGAACAGGGGAAGGAATTCACCCCTCCACTTT.

This clonotype was found once. At one boundary the junction diverges from the germline segment, which might be a read error. The chain recombines TRBV6-2 or TRBV6-3 with TRBJ2-5; D possibly matches TRBD1 or TRBD2 (5 bases each). Germline V gene data show CDR1 as MNHEY and CDR2 as SVGEGT. CDR3 length: 15 residues. In nucleotides, the CDR3 is TGTGCCAGCAGACCGGAGCAGGGACGGCAAGAGACCCAGAACTTC. It yields the protein CASRPEQGRQETQNF.

About this clonotype itself: This is likely a read error, given that the CDR3 carries no conserved phenylalanine or tryptophan at its end. The chain recombines TRBV6-1 with TRBJ2-6, with D possibly TRBD1 on 6 matching bases. The germline gives CDR1 MNHNS, CDR2 SASEGT. The CDR3 covers 16 residues. CDR3 sequence reads: CASCEQGMAGANVLTL. CDR3 DNA: TGTGCCAGCTGTGAACAGGGTATGGCTGGGGCCAACGTCCTGACTTTG.

This chain joins TRBV7-9 and TRBJ1-5; 8 bases line up with TRBD1. The CDR3 has 16 residues. The germline V gene encodes CDR1 SEHNR and CDR2 FQNEAQ (reference sequence). The CDR3 is CARSPGQGDSNQPQHF. DNA for the CDR3: TGTGCAAGGAGCCCCGGACAGGGAGATAGCAATCAGCCCCAGCATTTT. Full variable domain (rest looked up from reference TRBV7-9 and TRBJ1-5): DTGVSQNPRHKITKRGQNVTFRCDPISEHNRLYWYRQTLGQGPEFLTYFQNEAQLEKSRLLSDRFSAERPKGSFSTLEIQRTEQGDSAMYLCARSPGQGDSNQPQHFGDGTRLSIL.

This chain joins TRBV29-1 and TRBJ1-2; D ambiguous. CDR1 is SQVTM and CDR2 is ANQGSEA in the germline V gene. CDR3 length: 14 amino acids. DNA for the CDR3: TGCACCTTTGAAGTCGACGGACCCGGTATTGGCTACACCTTC. It yields the protein CTFEVDGPGIGYTF.

Concerning this clonotype: One junction end disagrees with the germline gene, perhaps due to a read error. V and J are TRBV5-4 and TRBJ2-1; no reliable D call. The CDR3 runs to 14 residues. The V gene's germline CDR1 is SGHNT and CDR2 YYREEE (reference sequence). The CDR3 region is CASSLGHSYNEQLF. CDR3 DNA: TGTGCCAGCAGCTTGGGACACTCTTACAATGAGCAGTTGTTC. Looking up the rest from reference TRBV5-4 and TRBJ2-1 gives the full variable domain: ETGVTQSPTHLIKTRGQQVTLRCSSQSGHNTVSWYQQALGQGPQFIFQYYREEENGRGNFPPRFSGLQFPNYSSELNVNALELDDSALYLCASSLGHSYNEQLFGPGTRLTVL.

Note on this clonotype: The CDR3 end shows no conserved phenylalanine or tryptophan, and so a read error is likely. This rearrangement joins TRBV6-1 to TRBJ2-7; the D gene could be TRBD1 or TRBD2 (5 bases each). The V end was cut by 2 bases, the J end by 3 bases, with 11 bases between. The CDR3 is 14 residues long. From germline, CDR1 is MNHNS and CDR2 SASEGT. The CDR3 is CASSESWDRYEQYL. The CDR3 nucleotides read TGTGCCAGCAGTGAATCATGGGACCGCTACGAGCAGTACCTC.

Details on this clonotype: The conserved final phenylalanine or tryptophan is absent from the CDR3, which likely points to a read error. This chain connects TRBV29-1 to TRBJ2-7; no firm D call. Germline V CDR1 and CDR2: SQVTM, ANQGSEA. The CDR3 consists of 13 residues. For the CDR3, the DNA is TGCAGTATCCGTGCGCCAGCTAATCCCGAGCAGTACATC. Residues: CSIRAPANPEQYI.

As to this clonotype: A far larger clone is just one base off, so this is likely a read error. The rearrangement uses TRBV5-1 and TRBJ2-7; D is unclear. This CDR3 is 12 amino acids long. From germline, CDR1 is SGHRS and CDR2 YFSETQ. CDR3 DNA: TGCGTCAGCAGCTTGAGACCCTACGAGCAGTACTTC. Protein product: CVSSLRPYEQYF.

The chain couples TRBV11-3 to TRBJ1-5; D gene uncertain. The J call may be in error: the DNA end matches TRBJ2-3 better. Germline CDR1 and CDR2: SGHNT and YENEEA. This CDR3 has 15 amino acids. The CDR3 sequence is CASSLDLGMAQHQYF. CDR3 nucleotide sequence: TGTGCCAGCAGCTTAGATCTGGGGATGGCTCAGCACCAGTATTTT.

Details on this clonotype: No conserved phenylalanine or tryptophan ends this CDR3, so it is likely a read error. The V and J genes are TRBV4-1 and TRBJ2-5; D unclear. The V gene's germline CDR1 is MGHRA and CDR2 YSYEKL. The CDR3 totals 14 residues. The CDR3 sequence: CVSSQDVGRETQYL. CDR3 in DNA: TGCGTCAGCAGCCAAGATGTAGGTCGGGAGACCCAGTACTTA.

The chain couples TRBV2 to TRBJ2-4, with D uncertain. This CDR3 spans 12 amino acids. V was shortened by 7 bases and J by 8 bases, with 12 bases between the two germline ends. Per the germline V gene, CDR1 is SNHLY and CDR2 is FYNNEI. This CDR3 reads CASKDREYIQYF. CDR3 nucleotide sequence: TGTGCCAGCAAGGACCGAGAATACATTCAGTACTTC.

On this clonotype itself: The junction differs from germline at one of its ends, possibly a read error. V and J are TRBV5-6 and TRBJ2-7; D gene uncertain. The CDR3 has 14 amino acids. Germline V gene sequence: CDR1 SGHDT, CDR2 YYEEEE. The CDR3 coding sequence is TGTGCAAGCAGCTTACACGGAAAGAACTACGAGCAGTACTTC. Protein product: CASSLHGKNYEQYF.

Concerning this clonotype: This CDR3 fails to terminate in the conserved phenylalanine or tryptophan, so it likely reflects a read error. The chain combines TRBV11-3 with TRBJ2-2; D not certain. Looked up from germline, CDR1 is SGHNT and CDR2 is YENEEA. The CDR3 totals 15 residues. CDR3 sequence (DNA): TGTGCCAGCAGCTGGGGTCTGGAGAACACCGAGGAGCTGTTTTCT. As protein: CASSWGLENTEELFS.

CDR3 in DNA: TGTGCCAGCGACGTTAGCGGGAGATACGAGCAGTACTTC. It specifies CASDVSGRYEQYF. The rearrangement joins TRBV4-2 to TRBJ2-7; 9 bases align to TRBD2. Unmatched junction bases numbered 6, after V lost 8 bases and J lost 4 bases. The CDR3 is made up of 13 amino acids. Germline CDR1 reads LGHNA; CDR2 reads YNFKEQ.

This clonotype was recorded once. As the CDR3 is not closed by the conserved phenylalanine or tryptophan, this likely results from a read error. This chain connects TRBV11-2 to TRBJ1-5; maybe TRBD1 (6 bases). The CDR3 spans 17 residues. Germline V gene sequence: CDR1 SGHAT, CDR2 FQNNGV. CDR3 sequence reads: CSSSLVWVTGSNQPQHL. In DNA, the CDR3 is TGTTCCAGCAGCTTAGTATGGGTAACAGGGAGCAATCAGCCCCAGCATTTA.

Comment on this clonotype: This likely comes from a read error, as the CDR3 has no conserved phenylalanine or tryptophan at its end. V and J are TRBV5-1 and TRBJ2-1; D is possibly TRBD2 (5 bases). The CDR3 has 17 amino acids. The germline gives CDR1 SGHRS, CDR2 YFSETQ. Trimming left V 0 bases short and J 4 bases short, with 17 bases between. This CDR3 reads CASSLDPGGLTYNEQFI. In DNA, the CDR3 is TGCGCCAGCAGCTTGGATCCCGGCGGGCTAACGTACAATGAGCAGTTCATC.

Turning to this clonotype: A much bigger clone sits one base away, suggesting this may be a read error. The chain employs TRBV30 and TRBJ2-3, with TRBD1 matching 9 bases. Germline-derived CDR1 and CDR2 are GTSNPN and SVGIG (reference sequence). This CDR3 is 14 amino acids long. The CDR3 sequence: CALNRGLGTDTHYF. The CDR3 nucleotides are TGTGCCTTAAACAGGGGGCTCGGCACAGATACGCATTATTTT.